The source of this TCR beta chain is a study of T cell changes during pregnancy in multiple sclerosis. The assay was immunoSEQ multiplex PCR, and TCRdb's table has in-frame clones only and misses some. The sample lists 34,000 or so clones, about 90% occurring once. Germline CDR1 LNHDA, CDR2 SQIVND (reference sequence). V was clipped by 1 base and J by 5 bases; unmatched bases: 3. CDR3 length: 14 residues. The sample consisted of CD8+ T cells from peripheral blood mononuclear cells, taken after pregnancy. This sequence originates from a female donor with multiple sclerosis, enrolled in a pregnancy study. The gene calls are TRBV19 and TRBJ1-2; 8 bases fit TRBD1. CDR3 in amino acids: CASSIATGEYGYTF. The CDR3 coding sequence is TGTGCCAGTAGTATAGCGACAGGGGAGTATGGCTACACCTTC.